This TCR beta chain was retrieved from a study of blood T cells in healthy people across ages. Trimming removed 6 bases from V and 5 bases from J; junction bases left unmatched: 7. From germline, CDR1 is DFQATT and CDR2 SNEGSKA (reference sequence). The CDR3 totals 13 residues. A second about 6 to 11 cycle PCR used barcoded and J-beta primers. TCRdb used MiXCR to reprocess the 5' RACE reads, holding one entry per CDR3 protein. Of hundreds of thousands of distinct CDR3 sequences listed, roughly 30% are singletons. Remarks on this clonotype: Its specificity is not known. A much larger clonotype is one base distant, so this may be a read error.

Study conclusions and caveats: Both naive CD4+ cell counts and diversity were greater in long-lived donors than in aged donors.

The receptor was derived from an elderly woman in good health. The sample consisted of blood. This chain uses TRBV20-1 with TRBJ1-2; 9 positions match TRBD1. The CDR3 spells CSARTGGSYGYTF. CDR3 in DNA: TGCAGTGCCAGAACAGGGGGCAGTTATGGCTACACCTTC.